Listed below are T cell receptor beta chains from one sample, sequenced in a study of blood T cell repertoires in COVID-19. Generated by immunoSEQ multiplex PCR, the TCRdb table keeps only in-frame clones and is missing some. The table shows some 44,000 clones, with around 80% occurring only once. Sequenced material: peripheral blood. Receptors originate from a woman in her sixties with acute or convalescent COVID-19. Each CDR3 is given with its conserved first and last residue. D genes are given only for firm matches. Size is omitted from some rows. Given values are once, few, many or a class for expanded clones.

V gene	J gene	clone size	D gene	CDR3 DNA	CDR3 protein
TRBV4-2	TRBJ1-2	-	-	TGTGCCAGCAGCCCGAGTCGGGACTCTGGCTACACCTTC	CASSPSRDSGYTF
TRBV6-5	TRBJ1-1	-	-	TGTGCCAGCAGTTACCAGGGAGGGACCGAAGCTTTCTTT	CASSYQGGTEAFF
TRBV19	TRBJ2-7	-	-	TGTGCCAGTAGTATAAGGTGGGAGGCCTACGAGCAGTACTTC	CASSIRWEAYEQYF
TRBV5-1	TRBJ2-5	-	TRBD2	TGCGCCAGCAGCCCGGACGGGGGGAGCGAAGAGACCCAGTACTTC	CASSPDGGSEETQYF
TRBV4-1	TRBJ1-1	-	-	TGCGCCAGCAGCCTTACCCCCATTCGGGTGGACACTGAAGCTTTCTTT	CASSLTPIRVDTEAFF
TRBV19	TRBJ1-1	few	-	TGTGCCACCTCGGGCGGGTACGGGGTTGAAGCTTTCTTT	CATSGGYGVEAFF
TRBV7-9	TRBJ2-2	once	TRBD1	TGTGCCAGCACTAGGGGGCCGCCGAACACCGGGGAGCTGTTTTTT	CASTRGPPNTGELFF
TRBV5-6	TRBJ2-1	few	-	TGTGCCAGCAGCCCCGGGTTGGGGGCCTACTCCTACAATGAGCAGTTCTTC	CASSPGLGAYSYNEQFF
TRBV6-2/TRBV6-3	TRBJ1-2	once	-	TGTGCCAGCAGTTACTTGTCGGGAATGCATGGCTACACCTTC	CASSYLSGMHGYTF
TRBV27	TRBJ2-3	-	-	TGTGCCAGCAGTGCGTACACAGATACGCAGTATTTT	CASSAYTDTQYF
TRBV7-3	TRBJ1-6	-	TRBD1	TGTGCCAGCAGCCCCGGGACAGCGAATTCACCCCTCCACTTT	CASSPGTANSPLHF
TRBV30	TRBJ1-4	-	-	TGTGCCTGGAGTTCTGGTTCGGGGGGGGCGTTTGAAAAACTGTTTTTT	CAWSSGSGGAFEKLFF
TRBV2	TRBJ2-5	-	-	TGTGCCAGCAGTGAAAACAGCCAAGAGACCCAGTACTTC	CASSENSQETQYF
TRBV6-6	TRBJ1-6	-	TRBD1	TGTGCCAGCAGCCAGACAGGGTTAGATTCACCCCTCCACTTT	CASSQTGLDSPLHF
TRBV6-4	TRBJ2-1	few	TRBD2	TGTGCCAGCAGTGAAGGACTAGCACAAGAAGAGCAGTTCTTC	CASSEGLAQEEQFF
TRBV4-1	TRBJ2-2	-	-	TGCGCCAGCAGCGAGAACCCACCGGGGGAGAACACCGGGGAGCTGTTTTTT	CASSENPPGENTGELFF
TRBV5-4	TRBJ2-2	-	-	TGTGCCAGCAGGGCCTTTGGAGCGAACACCGGGGAGCTGTTTTTT	CASRAFGANTGELFF
TRBV7-9	TRBJ2-1	once	TRBD2	TGTGCCAGCAGCTTTGTGAGGTTGGCGGGGGGAGGAGATGAGCAGTTCTTC	CASSFVRLAGGGDEQFF
TRBV15	TRBJ2-2	-	TRBD2	TGTGCCACCAGCAGAGGTACTAGCGGGCACGGGGAGCTGTTTTTT	CATSRGTSGHGELFF
TRBV3-1/TRBV3-2	TRBJ1-1	-	-	TGTGCCAGCAGCCAAGAGGCAGGGTCTACTGAAGCTTTCTTT	CASSQEAGSTEAFF
TRBV5-1	TRBJ2-5	-	-	TGCGCCAGCAGCTTGGGACAGACTGGGACCCAGTACTTC	CASSLGQTGTQYF
TRBV6-5	TRBJ2-3	-	TRBD2	TGTGCCACCTCCTCCGGGGGGGGCGGCACAGATACGCAGTATTTT	CATSSGGGGTDTQYF
TRBV27	TRBJ1-2	-	TRBD1	TGTGCCAGCAGTCGGACAGGTCAAGGGGATGGCTACACCTTC	CASSRTGQGDGYTF
TRBV29-1	TRBJ1-1	-	TRBD1	TGCAGCGCGACAGGGCGATGGATTGGGACTGAAGCTTTCTTT	CSATGRWIGTEAFF
TRBV10-3	TRBJ1-3	few	-	TGTGCCACTTCACGGTCCTCTGGAAACACCATATATTTT	CATSRSSGNTIYF
TRBV30	TRBJ1-4	-	-	TGTGCCTGGAGTCTGGGACTTGCTGATGAAAAACTGTTTTTT	CAWSLGLADEKLFF
TRBV5-1	TRBJ2-2	-	-	TGCGCCAGCAGCCCCAATACTTTCGCCGGGGAGCTGTTTTTT	CASSPNTFAGELFF
TRBV11-2	TRBJ2-7	-	-	TGTGCCAGCAGCTGGGGAGAGGCGATATCCTACGAGCAGTACTTC	CASSWGEAISYEQYF
TRBV23-1	TRBJ1-5	-	-	TGCGCCAGCAGTCGGGCAGGAGGATATAGCAATCAGCCCCAGCATTTT	CASSRAGGYSNQPQHF
TRBV14	TRBJ2-4	-	-	TGTGCCAGCAGCCCGCGATTAGCCAAAAACATTCAGTACTTC	CASSPRLAKNIQYF
TRBV25-1	TRBJ2-7	-	-	TGTGCCAGCTGTGATTGGGGAGGCCCCACCTACGAGCAGTACTTC	CASCDWGGPTYEQYF
TRBV6-5	TRBJ2-1	-	-	TGTGCCAGCAGTCTCCGGGACAACTCCTACAATGAGCAGTTCTTC	CASSLRDNSYNEQFF
TRBV7-3	TRBJ2-1	-	-	TGTGCCAGCAGCTATCAAGCACAGGTCTACAATGAGCAGTTCTTC	CASSYQAQVYNEQFF